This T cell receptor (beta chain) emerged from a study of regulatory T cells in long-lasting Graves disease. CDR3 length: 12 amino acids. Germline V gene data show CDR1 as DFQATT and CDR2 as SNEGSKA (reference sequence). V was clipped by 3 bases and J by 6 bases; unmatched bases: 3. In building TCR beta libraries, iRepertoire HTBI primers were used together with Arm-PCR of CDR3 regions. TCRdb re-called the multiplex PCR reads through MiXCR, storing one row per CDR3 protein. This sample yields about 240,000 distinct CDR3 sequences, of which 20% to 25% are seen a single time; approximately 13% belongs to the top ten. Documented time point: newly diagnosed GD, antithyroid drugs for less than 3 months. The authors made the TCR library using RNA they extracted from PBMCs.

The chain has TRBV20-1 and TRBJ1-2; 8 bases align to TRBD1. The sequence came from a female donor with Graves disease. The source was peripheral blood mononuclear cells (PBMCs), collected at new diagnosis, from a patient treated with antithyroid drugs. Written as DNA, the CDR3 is TGCAGTGCTAGTGACAGGGGAGATGGCTACACCTTC. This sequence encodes CSASDRGDGYTF.